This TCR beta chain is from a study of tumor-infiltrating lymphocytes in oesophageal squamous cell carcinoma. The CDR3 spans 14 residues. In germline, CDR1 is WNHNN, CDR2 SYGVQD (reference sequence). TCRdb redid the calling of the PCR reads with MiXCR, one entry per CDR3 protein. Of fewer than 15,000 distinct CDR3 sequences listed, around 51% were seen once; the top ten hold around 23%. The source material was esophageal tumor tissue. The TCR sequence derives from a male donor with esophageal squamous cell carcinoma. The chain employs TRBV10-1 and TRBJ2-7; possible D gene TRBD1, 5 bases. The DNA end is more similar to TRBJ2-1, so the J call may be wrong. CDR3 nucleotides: TGCGCCAGCAGTGAGGCCCAGGGTGAACATGAGCAGTTCTTC. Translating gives CASSEAQGEHEQFF.